A single sample is the source of the 2 T cell receptor beta chains below, sequenced in a study of T cells expressing NK-cell markers. TCRdb re-analyzed the 5' RACE reads; it lists each CDR3 protein once, without DNA. This repertoire includes around 550,000 distinct CDR3 sequences. The sequenced sample consisted of blood T cells: a sorted CD56 or NKG2C T cell subset, CD4+ or CD8+ T cells, or bulk PBMC T cells (not recorded which). The receptors originated from a man aged 18 to 30 in good health.

This chain joins TRBV29-1 and TRBJ2-7; the D gene TCRdb calls, TRBD1, cannot be checked with no DNA. Germline CDR1 and CDR2: SQVTM and ANQGSEA. This CDR3 spans 17 amino acids. CDR3 region: CSVEGPPNSGSSYEQYF.

This chain connects TRBV4-2 to TRBJ1-2; the D gene TCRdb calls, TRBD1, cannot be checked with no DNA. The CDR3 is 12 residues long. Germline V gene sequence: CDR1 LGHNA, CDR2 YNFKEQ. The CDR3 protein is CASSTGTYGYTF.